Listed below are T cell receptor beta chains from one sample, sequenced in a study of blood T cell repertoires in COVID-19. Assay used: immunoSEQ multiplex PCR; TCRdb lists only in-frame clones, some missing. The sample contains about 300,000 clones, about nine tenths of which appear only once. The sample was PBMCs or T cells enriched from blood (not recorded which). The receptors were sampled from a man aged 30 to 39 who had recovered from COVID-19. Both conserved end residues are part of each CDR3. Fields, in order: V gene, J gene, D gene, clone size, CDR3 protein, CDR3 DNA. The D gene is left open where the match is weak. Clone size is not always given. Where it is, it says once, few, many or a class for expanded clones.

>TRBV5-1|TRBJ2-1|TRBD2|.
CASSLSSVRLAGARGEQFF
TGCGCCAGCAGCTTGAGTTCCGTGCGGCTAGCGGGAGCTCGGGGTGAGCAGTTCTTC
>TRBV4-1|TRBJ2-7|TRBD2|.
CASSRSPGTSGYEQYF
TGCGCCAGCAGCCGGAGTCCGGGCACTAGCGGCTACGAGCAGTACTTC
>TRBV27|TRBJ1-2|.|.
CASQEGPGQNYGYTF
TGTGCCAGCCAGGAGGGGCCGGGGCAAAACTATGGCTACACCTTC
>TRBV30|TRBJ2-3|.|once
CAWSDIISTDTQYF
TGTGCCTGGAGTGACATCATTAGCACAGATACGCAGTATTTT
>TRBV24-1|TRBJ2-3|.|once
CATSPSPSVRTDTQYF
TGTGCCACCAGCCCCTCTCCCAGCGTTCGCACAGATACGCAGTATTTT
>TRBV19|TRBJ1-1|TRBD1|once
CASSIDSRQGAKDTEAFF
TGTGCCAGTAGTATAGATTCGAGACAGGGGGCGAAGGACACTGAAGCTTTCTTT
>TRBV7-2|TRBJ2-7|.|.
CASSARQGPYEQYF
TGTGCCAGCAGCGCCCGCCAGGGGCCCTACGAGCAGTACTTC
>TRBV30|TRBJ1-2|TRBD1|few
CAGNNRGVGYTF
TGTGCCGGGAACAACAGGGGAGTTGGCTACACCTTC
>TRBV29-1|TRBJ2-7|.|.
CSVRGSGEQYF
TGCAGCGTCCGCGGTTCGGGCGAGCAGTACTTC
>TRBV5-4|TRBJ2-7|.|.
CASSSGPGLFYEQYF
TGTGCCAGCAGCTCAGGGCCCGGACTATTTTACGAGCAGTACTTC
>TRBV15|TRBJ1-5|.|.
CATSGQSNQPQHF
TGTGCCACCTCAGGACAGAGCAATCAGCCCCAGCATTTT
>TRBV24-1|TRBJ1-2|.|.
CATSDSRTDYYGYTF
TGTGCCACCAGTGATTCCAGGACAGATTACTATGGCTACACCTTC
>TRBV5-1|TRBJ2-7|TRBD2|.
CASSLDGTSRRAYEQYF
TGCGCCAGCAGCTTGGATGGGACTAGCCGGAGGGCCTACGAGCAGTACTTC
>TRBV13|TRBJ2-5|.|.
CASSREETQYF
TGTGCCAGCAGCCGAGAGGAGACCCAGTACTTC
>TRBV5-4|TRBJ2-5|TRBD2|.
CASSLLLAGEQETQYF
TGTGCCAGCAGCTTGTTATTAGCGGGTGAGCAAGAGACCCAGTACTTC
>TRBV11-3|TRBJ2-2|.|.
CASSTYRGRVPGELFF
TGTGCCAGCAGCACGTACCGTGGCCGGGTTCCCGGGGAGCTGTTTTTT
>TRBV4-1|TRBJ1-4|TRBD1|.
CASSQPTGANEKLFF
TGCGCCAGCAGCCAACCCACAGGGGCTAATGAAAAACTGTTTTTT
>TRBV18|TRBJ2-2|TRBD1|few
CASSSGTGRTGELFF
TGTGCCAGCTCGTCCGGGACAGGGAGAACCGGGGAGCTGTTTTTT
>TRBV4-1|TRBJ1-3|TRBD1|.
CASSQSGTGGHTIYF
TGCGCCAGCAGCCAATCCGGGACAGGGGGACACACCATATATTTT
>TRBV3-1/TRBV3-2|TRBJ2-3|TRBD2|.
CASSKTRLAGSYTDTQYF
TGTGCCAGCAGCAAAACTCGACTAGCGGGATCTTACACAGATACGCAGTATTTT
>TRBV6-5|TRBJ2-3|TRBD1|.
CASIRGDTQYF
TGTGCCAGCATCAGGGGGGATACGCAGTATTTT
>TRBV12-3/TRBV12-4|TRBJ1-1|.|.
CASKAGFTEAFF
TGTGCCAGCAAGGCGGGGTTTACTGAAGCTTTCTTT
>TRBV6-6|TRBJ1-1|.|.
CASSYLTPEAFF
TGTGCCAGCAGTTACCTGACTCCTGAAGCTTTCTTT
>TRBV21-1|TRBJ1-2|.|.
CASSNPRTTGSGYTF
TGTGCCAGCAGCAACCCCCGGACCACAGGTAGTGGCTACACCTTC
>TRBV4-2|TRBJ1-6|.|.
CASSRQVDNSPLHF
TGTGCCAGCAGCCGACAGGTAGATAATTCACCCCTCCACTTT
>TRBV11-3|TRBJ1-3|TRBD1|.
CASSSGGSGNTIYF
TGTGCCAGCAGCTCAGGGGGGTCTGGAAACACCATATATTTT
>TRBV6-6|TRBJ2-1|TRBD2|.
CASSLARASGRVAEQFF
TGTGCCAGCAGTCTCGCGAGGGCCAGCGGGAGGGTCGCTGAGCAGTTCTTC
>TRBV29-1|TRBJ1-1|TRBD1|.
CSVIRRTGDTEAFF
TGCAGCGTGATCCGTCGGACAGGGGACACTGAAGCTTTCTTT